The 8 T cell receptor beta chains below were found in one sample sequenced in a study of STAT5B mutations in CD4+ large granular lymphocyte leukemia. TCRdb's copy holds only in-frame clones and misses some; the assay was immunoSEQ multiplex PCR. The top ten clones hold roughly 2% of a sample with tens of thousands of clones, around 72% of them seen once. Sequencing was performed on CD4+ T cells from blood buffy coats. These receptors all come from a human donor in good health.

V usage is TRBV28 and J usage is TRBJ1-5; 7 bases line up with TRBD1. This CDR3 region has 14 residues. V dropped 8 bases and J dropped 0; count of bases not matched to a gene: 4. Germline V gene lookup returns CDR1 MDHEN and CDR2 SYDVKM. The CDR3 spells CASGTARSNQPQHF. The CDR3 DNA sequence: TGTGCCAGCGGGACAGCCCGTAGCAATCAGCCCCAGCATTTT.

In this sample, this clone turned up a few times. This chain links TRBV11-2 with TRBJ1-1; D is uncertain. Germline values: CDR1 SGHAT, CDR2 FQNNGV. The CDR3 has 13 residues. Trimming stripped 4 bases from V and 1 base from J, with 7 bases between. CDR3 bases: TGTGCCAGCAGCTCCGGACCGAACACTGAAGCTTTCTTT. It specifies CASSSGPNTEAFF.

This chain uses TRBV30 with TRBJ2-3, with 9 bases aligning to TRBD1. The CDR3 loop spans 15 amino acids. In germline, CDR1 is GTSNPN, CDR2 SVGIG (reference sequence). J gave up 0 bases and V 4 bases, and 5 bases lay outside the gene matches. The CDR3 spells CAWTFGTGSTDTQYF. The CDR3 nucleotides are TGTGCCTGGACCTTTGGGACAGGGAGCACAGATACGCAGTATTTT.

CDR3 region: CASSYVVGAGNSPLHF. CDR3 sequence (DNA): TGTGCCAGCAGTTACGTAGTGGGAGCGGGTAATTCACCCCTCCACTTT. The chain links TRBV6-5 to TRBJ1-6; D uncertain. The ends were cut back, 2 bases at V and 6 bases at J, with 14 bases in the middle. Germline CDR1 is MNHEY and CDR2 is SVGAGI. This CDR3 spans 16 amino acids.

This clone was detected only a few times. This chain uses TRBV5-1 with TRBJ1-6; D call uncertain. Germline CDR1 SGHRS, CDR2 YFSETQ. The CDR3 contains 13 residues. V was cut by 4 bases and J by 6 bases, with 8 bases left in between. CDR3 nucleotides: TGCGCCAGCAGCCCACAGATTAATTCACCCCTCCACTTT. It translates to CASSPQINSPLHF.

The rearrangement links TRBV7-2 to TRBJ1-1, with D perhaps matching TRBD1 (5 bases). Per germline, CDR1 SGHTA and CDR2 FQGNSA. With 3 bases removed from V and 1 base from J, the gap between germline ends came to 9 bases. There are 14 residues in the CDR3. CDR3 DNA: TGTGCCAGCAGCTTGGGACGGTCGAACACTGAAGCTTTCTTT. Its protein is CASSLGRSNTEAFF. Full variable domain (outside the CDR3, taken from reference TRBV7-2 and TRBJ1-1): GAGVSQSPSNKVTEKGKDVELRCDPISGHTALYWYRQSLGQGLEFLIYFQGNSAPDKSGLPSDRFSAERTGGSVSTLTIQRTQQEDSAVYLCASSLGRSNTEAFFGQGTRLTVV.

This sequence joins TRBV5-4 and TRBJ1-3; D not resolved. This CDR3 comprises 17 residues. V was clipped by 0 bases and J by 0 bases, with 13 bases between them. Germline CDR1 is SGHNT and CDR2 is YYREEE (reference sequence). CDR3 sequence (DNA): TGTGCCAGCAGCTTGGAACCCGGAATCCTCTCTGGAAACACCATATATTTT. Translation gives CASSLEPGILSGNTIYF.

The chain has TRBV5-1 and TRBJ1-1, with D hard to call. The CDR3 has 16 residues. Germline V lookup: CDR1 SGHRS, CDR2 YFSETQ. Trimming removed 0 bases from V and 2 bases from J, with 14 bases in between. The CDR3 DNA sequence: TGCGCCAGCAGCTTGGGACACGCTTCCAAAAACACTGAAGCTTTCTTT. Its protein product is CASSLGHASKNTEAFF. Supplemented by reference TRBV5-1 and TRBJ1-1, the full variable domain reads KAGVTQTPRYLIKTRGQQVTLSCSPISGHRSVSWYQQTPGQGLQFLFEYFSETQRNKGNFPGRFSGRQFSNSRSEMNVSTLELGDSALYLCASSLGHASKNTEAFFGQGTRLTVV.